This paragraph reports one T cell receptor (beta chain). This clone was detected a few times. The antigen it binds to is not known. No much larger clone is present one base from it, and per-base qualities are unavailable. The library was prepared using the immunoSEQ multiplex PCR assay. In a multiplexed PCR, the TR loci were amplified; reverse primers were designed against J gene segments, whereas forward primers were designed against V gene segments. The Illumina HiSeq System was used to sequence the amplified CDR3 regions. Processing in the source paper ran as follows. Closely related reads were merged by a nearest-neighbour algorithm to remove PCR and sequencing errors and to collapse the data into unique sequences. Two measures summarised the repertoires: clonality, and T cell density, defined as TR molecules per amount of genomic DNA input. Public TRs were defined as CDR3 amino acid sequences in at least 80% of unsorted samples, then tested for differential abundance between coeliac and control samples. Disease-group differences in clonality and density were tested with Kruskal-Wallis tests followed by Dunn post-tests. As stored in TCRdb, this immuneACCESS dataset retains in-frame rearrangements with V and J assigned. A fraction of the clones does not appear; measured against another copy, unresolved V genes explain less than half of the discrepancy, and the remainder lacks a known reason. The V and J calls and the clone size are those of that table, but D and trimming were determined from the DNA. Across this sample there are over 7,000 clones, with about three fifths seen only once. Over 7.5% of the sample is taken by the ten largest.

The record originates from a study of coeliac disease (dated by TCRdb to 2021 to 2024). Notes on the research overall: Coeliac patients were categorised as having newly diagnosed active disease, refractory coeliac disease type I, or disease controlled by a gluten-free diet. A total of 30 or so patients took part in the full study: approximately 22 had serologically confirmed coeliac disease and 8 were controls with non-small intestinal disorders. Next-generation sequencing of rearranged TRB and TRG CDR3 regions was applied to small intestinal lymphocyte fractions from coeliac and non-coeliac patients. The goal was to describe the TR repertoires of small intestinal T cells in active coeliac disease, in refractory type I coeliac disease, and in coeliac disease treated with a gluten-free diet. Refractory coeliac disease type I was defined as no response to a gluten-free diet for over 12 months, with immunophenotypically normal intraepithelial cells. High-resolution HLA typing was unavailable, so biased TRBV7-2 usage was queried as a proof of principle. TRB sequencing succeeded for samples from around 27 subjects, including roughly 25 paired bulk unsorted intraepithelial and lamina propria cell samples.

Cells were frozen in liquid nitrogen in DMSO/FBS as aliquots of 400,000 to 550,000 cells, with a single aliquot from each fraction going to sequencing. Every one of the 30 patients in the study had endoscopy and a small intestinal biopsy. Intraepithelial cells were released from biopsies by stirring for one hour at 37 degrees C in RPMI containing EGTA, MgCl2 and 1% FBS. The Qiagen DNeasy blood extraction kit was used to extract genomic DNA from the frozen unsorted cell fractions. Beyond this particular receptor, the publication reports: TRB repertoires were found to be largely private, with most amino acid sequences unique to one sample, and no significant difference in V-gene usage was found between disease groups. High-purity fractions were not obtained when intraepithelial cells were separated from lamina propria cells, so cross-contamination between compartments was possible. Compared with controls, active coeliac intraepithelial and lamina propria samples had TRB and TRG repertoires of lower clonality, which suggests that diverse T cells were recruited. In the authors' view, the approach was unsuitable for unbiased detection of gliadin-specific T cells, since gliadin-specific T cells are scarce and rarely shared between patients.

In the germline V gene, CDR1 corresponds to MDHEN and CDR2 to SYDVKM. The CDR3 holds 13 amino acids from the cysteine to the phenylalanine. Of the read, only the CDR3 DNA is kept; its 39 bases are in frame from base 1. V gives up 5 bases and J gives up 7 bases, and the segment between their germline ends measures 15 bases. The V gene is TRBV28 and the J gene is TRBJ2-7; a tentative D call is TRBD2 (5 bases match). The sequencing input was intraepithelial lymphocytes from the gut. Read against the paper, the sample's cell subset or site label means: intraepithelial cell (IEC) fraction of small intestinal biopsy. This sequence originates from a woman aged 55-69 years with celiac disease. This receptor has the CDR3 CASSTARPGEQYF. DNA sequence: TGTGCCAGCAGTACCGCCAGGCCGGGGGAGCAGTACTTC.